This T cell receptor (beta chain) stems from a study of T cells in women clearing cervical HPV infection. Study background: For cases, blood was sampled a median 149 days after lesion detection, interquartile range roughly 80 to 200 days. Points from the study as a whole: Cases and controls were distinguished at AUC over 0.75 by richness and V genes.

Prevalent HPV16 infections were excluded; only incident single HPV16 infections included. HPV was found by MY09/MY11 PCR and dot-blot genotyping. TCRdb keeps only in-frame clones here, not all; method: immunoSEQ multiplex PCR. In total, the table holds roughly 30,000 clones. Worth noting for this clone: Its antigen is not known. The CDR3 goes on 3 residues after the read ends, and that part is filled in from the germline J gene.

Losses at the gene ends were 7 bases for V and 3 bases for J; bases not matched to a gene: 6. The CDR3 spans 13 residues. CDR1 and CDR2 (germline): SQVTM, ANQGSEA. The rearrangement uses TRBV29-1 and TRBJ2-1; 7 nucleotides align to TRBD1. This TCR derives from a woman aged 18-69 years with a cervical HPV16 infection that either progressed to CIN3+ or cleared (not recorded which). Material: blood buffy coat. CDR3 sequence: CSGGQPYYNEQFF. The DNA read from the CDR3 is TGCAGCGGGGGACAGCCTTACTACAATGAG.